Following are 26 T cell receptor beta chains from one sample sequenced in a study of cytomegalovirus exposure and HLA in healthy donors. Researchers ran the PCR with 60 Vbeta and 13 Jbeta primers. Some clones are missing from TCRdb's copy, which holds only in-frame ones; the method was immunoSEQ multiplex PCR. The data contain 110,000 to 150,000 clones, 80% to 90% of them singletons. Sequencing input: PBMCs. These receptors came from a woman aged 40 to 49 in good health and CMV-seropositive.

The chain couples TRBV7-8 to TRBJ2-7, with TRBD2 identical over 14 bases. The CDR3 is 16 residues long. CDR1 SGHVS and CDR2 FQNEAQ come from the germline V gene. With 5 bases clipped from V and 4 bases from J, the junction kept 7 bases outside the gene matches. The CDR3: CASSPRTSGGTYEQYF. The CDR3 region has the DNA TGTGCCAGCAGCCCCCGGACTAGCGGGGGGACTTACGAGCAGTACTTC.

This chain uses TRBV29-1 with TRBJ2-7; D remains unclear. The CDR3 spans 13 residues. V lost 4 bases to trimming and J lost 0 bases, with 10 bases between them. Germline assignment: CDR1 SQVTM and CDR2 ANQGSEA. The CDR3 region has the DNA TGCAGCGTTGGGTCAGGCAACTCCTACGAGCAGTACTTC. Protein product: CSVGSGNSYEQYF.

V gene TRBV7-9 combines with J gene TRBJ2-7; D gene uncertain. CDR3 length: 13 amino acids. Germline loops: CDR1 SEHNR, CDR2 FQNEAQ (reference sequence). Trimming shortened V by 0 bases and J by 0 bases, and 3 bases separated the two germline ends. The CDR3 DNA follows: TGTGCCAGCAGCTTAGCCGGCTCCTACGAGCAGTACTTC. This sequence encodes CASSLAGSYEQYF.

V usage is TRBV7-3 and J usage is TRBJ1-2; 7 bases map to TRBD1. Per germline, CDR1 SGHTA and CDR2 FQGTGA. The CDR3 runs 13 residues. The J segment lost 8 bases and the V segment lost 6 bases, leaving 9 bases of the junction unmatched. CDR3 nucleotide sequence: TGTGCCAGCAGTAACCGACAGGGTTTGGGCTACACCTTC. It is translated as CASSNRQGLGYTF.

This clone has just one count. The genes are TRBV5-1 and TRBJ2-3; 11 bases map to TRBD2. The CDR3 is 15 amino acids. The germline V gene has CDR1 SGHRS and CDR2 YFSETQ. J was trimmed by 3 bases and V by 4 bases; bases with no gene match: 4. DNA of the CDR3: TGCGCCAGCAGCAAACTAGCGGGAGCGACAGATACGCAGTATTTT. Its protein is CASSKLAGATDTQYF.

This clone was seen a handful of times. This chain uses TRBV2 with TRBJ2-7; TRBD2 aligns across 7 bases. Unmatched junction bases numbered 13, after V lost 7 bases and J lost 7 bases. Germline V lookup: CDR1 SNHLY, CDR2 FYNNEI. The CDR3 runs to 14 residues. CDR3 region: CASTLNLGRGEQYF. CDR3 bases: TGTGCCAGCACCCTAAATTTAGGGAGGGGAGAGCAGTACTTC. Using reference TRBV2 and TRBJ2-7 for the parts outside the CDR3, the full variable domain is EPEVTQTPSHQVTQMGQEVILRCVPISNHLYFYWYRQILGQKVEFLVSFYNNEISEKSEIFDDQFSVERPDGSNFTLKIRSTKLEDSAMYFCASTLNLGRGEQYFGPGTRLTVT.

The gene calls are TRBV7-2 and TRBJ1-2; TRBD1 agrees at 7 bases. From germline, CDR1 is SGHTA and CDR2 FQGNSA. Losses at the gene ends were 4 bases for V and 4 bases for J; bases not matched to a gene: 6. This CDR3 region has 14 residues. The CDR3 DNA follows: TGTGCCAGCAGCTCAAGCAGGGGGATCTATGGCTACACCTTC. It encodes CASSSSRGIYGYTF. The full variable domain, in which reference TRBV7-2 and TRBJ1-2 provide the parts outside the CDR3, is GAGVSQSPSNKVTEKGKDVELRCDPISGHTALYWYRQSLGQGLEFLIYFQGNSAPDKSGLPSDRFSAERTGGSVSTLTIQRTQQEDSAVYLCASSSSRGIYGYTFGSGTRLTVV.

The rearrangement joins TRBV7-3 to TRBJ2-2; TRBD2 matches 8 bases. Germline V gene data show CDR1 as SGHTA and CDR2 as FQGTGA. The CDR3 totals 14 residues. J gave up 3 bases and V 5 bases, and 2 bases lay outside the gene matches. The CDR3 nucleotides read TGTGCCAGCAGCGCGGGAGGCCACACCGGGGAGCTGTTTTTT. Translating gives CASSAGGHTGELFF. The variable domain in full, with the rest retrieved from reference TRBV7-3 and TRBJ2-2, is GAGVSQTPSNKVTEKGKYVELRCDPISGHTALYWYRQSLGQGPEFLIYFQGTGAADDSGLPNDRFFAVRPEGSVSTLKIQRTERGDSAVYLCASSAGGHTGELFFGEGSRLTVL.

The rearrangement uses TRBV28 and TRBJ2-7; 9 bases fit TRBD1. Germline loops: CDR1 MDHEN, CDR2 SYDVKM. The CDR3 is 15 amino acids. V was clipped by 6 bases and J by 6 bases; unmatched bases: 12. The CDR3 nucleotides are TGTGCCAGCAGCCCACAGGGGACAGGGTCGCGCGAGCAGTACTTC. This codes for CASSPQGTGSREQYF.

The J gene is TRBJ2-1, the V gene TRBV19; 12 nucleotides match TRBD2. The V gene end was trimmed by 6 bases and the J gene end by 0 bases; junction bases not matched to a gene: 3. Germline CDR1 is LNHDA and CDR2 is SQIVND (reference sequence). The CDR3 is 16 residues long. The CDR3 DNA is TGTGCCAGTAGAGCTAGCGGGAGGGCCTCCTACAATGAGCAGTTCTTC. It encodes CASRASGRASYNEQFF. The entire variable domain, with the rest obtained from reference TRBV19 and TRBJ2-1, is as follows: DGGITQSPKYLFRKEGQNVTLSCEQNLNHDAMYWYRQDPGQGLRLIYYSQIVNDFQKGDIAEGYSVSREKKESFPLTVTSAQKNPTAFYLCASRASGRASYNEQFFGPGTRLTVL.

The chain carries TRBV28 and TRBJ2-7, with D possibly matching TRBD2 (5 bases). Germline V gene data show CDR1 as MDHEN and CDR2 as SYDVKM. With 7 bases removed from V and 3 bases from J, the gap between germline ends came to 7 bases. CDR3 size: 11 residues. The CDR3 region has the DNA TGTGCCAGCACTCGGGGCTACGAGCAGTACTTC. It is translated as CASTRGYEQYF.

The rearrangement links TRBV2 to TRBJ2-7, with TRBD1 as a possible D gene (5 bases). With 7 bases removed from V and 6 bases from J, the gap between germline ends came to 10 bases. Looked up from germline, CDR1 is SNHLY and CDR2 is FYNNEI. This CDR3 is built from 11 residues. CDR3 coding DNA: TGTGCCAGCAAGGGGTACAGCGAGCAGTACTTC. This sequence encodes CASKGYSEQYF.

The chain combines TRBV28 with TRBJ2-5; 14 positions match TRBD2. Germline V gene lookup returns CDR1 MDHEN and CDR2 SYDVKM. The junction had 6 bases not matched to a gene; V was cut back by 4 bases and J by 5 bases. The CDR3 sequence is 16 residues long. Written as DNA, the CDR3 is TGTGCCAGCAGTTGGGGACTAGCGGGAGTGGGGGAGACCCAGTACTTC. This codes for CASSWGLAGVGETQYF.

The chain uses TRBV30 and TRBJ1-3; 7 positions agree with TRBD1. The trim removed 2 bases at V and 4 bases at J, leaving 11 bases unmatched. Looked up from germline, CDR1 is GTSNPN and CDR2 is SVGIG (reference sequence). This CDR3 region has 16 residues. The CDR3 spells CAWSKPDRAPGNTIYF. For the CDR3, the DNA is TGTGCCTGGAGTAAGCCCGACAGGGCCCCGGGAAACACCATATATTTT.

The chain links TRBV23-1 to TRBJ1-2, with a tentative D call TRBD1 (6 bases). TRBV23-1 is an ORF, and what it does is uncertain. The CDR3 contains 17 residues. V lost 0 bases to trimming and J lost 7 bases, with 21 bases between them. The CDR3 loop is CASSQSIPPTGPGGYTF. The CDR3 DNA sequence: TGCGCCAGCAGTCAATCGATCCCACCGACAGGCCCTGGTGGCTACACCTTC.

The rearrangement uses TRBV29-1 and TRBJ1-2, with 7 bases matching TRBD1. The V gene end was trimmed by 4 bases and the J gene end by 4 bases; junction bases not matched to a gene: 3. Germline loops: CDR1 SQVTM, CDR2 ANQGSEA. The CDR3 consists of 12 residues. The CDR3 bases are TGCAGCGTTGGACAGGGCCTCTATGGCTACACCTTC. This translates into CSVGQGLYGYTF.

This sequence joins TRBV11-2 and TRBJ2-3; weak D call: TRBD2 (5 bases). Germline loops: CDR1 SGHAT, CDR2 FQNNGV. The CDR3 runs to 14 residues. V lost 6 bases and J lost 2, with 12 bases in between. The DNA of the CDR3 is TGTGCCAGCAGTCTTCTCGGGGACACAGATACGCAGTATTTT. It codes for CASSLLGDTDTQYF.

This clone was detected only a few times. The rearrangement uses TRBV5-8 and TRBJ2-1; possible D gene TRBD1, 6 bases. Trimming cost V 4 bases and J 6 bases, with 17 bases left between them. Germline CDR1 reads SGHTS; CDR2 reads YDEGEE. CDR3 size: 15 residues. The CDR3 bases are TGTGCCAGCAGCCGAGGACAGTCCAGGGTCAATGAGCAGTTCTTC. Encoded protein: CASSRGQSRVNEQFF.

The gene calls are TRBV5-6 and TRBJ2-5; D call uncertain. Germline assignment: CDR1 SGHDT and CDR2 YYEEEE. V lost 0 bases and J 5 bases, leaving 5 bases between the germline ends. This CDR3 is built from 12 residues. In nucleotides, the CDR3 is TGTGCCAGCAGCTTGGCGGAGGAGACCCAGTACTTC. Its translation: CASSLAEETQYF.

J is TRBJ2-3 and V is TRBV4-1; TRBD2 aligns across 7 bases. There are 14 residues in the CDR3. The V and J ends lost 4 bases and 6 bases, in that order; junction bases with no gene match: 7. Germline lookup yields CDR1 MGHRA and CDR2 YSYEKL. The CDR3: CASSPRLASDTQYF. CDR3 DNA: TGCGCCAGCAGCCCCCGACTAGCTTCGGATACGCAGTATTTT.

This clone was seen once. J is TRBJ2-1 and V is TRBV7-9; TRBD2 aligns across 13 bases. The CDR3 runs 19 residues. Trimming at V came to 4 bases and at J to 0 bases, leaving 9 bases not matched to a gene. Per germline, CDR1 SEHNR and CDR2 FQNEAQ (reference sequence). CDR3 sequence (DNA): TGTGCCAGCAGCTCTGGACTAGCGGGGGCCCAGAGCTCCTACAATGAGCAGTTCTTC. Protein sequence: CASSSGLAGAQSSYNEQFF.

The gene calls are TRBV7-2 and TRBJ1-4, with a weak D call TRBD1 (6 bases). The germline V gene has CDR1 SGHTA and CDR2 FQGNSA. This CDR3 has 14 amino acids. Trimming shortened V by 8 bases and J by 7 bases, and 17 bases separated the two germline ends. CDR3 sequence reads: CASRLPGGGEKLFF. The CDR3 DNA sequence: TGTGCCAGCCGGTTACCGGGAGGGGGTGAAAAACTGTTTTTT.

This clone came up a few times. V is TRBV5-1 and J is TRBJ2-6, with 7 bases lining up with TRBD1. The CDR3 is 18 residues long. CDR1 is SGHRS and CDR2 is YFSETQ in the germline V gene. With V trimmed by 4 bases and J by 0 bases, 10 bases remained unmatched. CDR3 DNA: TGCGCCAGCAGCGTAGACAGGGTATCCACCTCTGGGGCCAACGTCCTGACTTTC. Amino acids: CASSVDRVSTSGANVLTF.

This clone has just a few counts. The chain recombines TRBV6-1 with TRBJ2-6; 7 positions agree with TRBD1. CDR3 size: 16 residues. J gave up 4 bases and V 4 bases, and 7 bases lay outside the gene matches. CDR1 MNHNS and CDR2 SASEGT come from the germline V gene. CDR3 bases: TGTGCCAGCAGTGCCCCCAGGGGGTCAGGGGCCAACGTCCTGACTTTC. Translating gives CASSAPRGSGANVLTF.

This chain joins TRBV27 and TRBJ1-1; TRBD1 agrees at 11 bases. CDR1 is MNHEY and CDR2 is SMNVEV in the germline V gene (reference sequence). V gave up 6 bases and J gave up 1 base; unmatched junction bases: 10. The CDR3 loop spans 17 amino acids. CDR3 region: CASRRRTGGARNTEAFF. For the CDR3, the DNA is TGTGCCAGCAGACGCCGGACAGGGGGCGCGCGGAACACTGAAGCTTTCTTT.

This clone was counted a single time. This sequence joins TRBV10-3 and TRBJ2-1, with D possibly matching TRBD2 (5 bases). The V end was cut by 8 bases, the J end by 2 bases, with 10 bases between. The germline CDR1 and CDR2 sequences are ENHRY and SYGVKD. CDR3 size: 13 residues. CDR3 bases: TGTGCCATCGGCCCGCGGGCCTACAATGAGCAGTTCTTC. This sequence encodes CAIGPRAYNEQFF.